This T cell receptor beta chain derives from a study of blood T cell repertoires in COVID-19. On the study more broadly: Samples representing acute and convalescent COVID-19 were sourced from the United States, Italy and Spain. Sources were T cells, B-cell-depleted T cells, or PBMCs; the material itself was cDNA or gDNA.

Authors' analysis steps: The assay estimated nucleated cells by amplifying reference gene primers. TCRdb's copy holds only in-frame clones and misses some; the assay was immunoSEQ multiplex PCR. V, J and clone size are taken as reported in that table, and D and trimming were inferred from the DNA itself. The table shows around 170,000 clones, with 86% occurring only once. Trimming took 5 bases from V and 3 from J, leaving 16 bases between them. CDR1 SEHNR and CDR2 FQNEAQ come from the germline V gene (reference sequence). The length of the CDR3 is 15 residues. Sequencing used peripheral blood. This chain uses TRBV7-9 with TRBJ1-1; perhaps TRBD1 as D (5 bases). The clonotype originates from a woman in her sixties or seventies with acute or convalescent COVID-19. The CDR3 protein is CASSRTGGRYTEAFF. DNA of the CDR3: TGTGCCAGCAGCCGCACGGGGGGGAGGTACACTGAAGCTTTCTTT.